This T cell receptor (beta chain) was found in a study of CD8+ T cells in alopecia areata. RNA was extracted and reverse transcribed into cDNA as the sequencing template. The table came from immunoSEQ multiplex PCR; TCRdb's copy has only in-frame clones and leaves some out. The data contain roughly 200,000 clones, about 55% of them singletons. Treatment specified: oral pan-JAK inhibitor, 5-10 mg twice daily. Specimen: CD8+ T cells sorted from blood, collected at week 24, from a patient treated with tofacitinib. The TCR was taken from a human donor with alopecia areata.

The CDR3 DNA sequence: TGTGCCAGCAGTCTAGGACAGGGCCCGAACACTGAAGCTTTCTTT. Translated, it gives CASSLGQGPNTEAFF. The rearrangement uses TRBV27 and TRBJ1-1, with 8 bases identical to TRBD1. Germline CDR1 is MNHEY and CDR2 is SMNVEV (reference sequence). The CDR3 spans 15 residues. The V and J ends lost 5 bases and 1 base, in that order; junction bases with no gene match: 6.